This T cell receptor beta chain was observed in a study of response to subunit inactivated influenza vaccine (dated 2018 in TCRdb). About the investigation overall: The study used deep quantitative T cell receptor repertoire profiling to track responses to a trivalent subunit inactivated influenza vaccine.

The paper's findings and limits, for the study overall: The authors proposed that each seasonal influenza vaccination may bring in only a limited number of new T cells.

The germline V gene gives CDR1 as SGHVS and CDR2 as FQNEAQ. V has 1 base trimmed and J has 3 bases trimmed; junction bases matching no gene number 1. From the cysteine up to the phenylalanine, the CDR3 has a length of 14 residues. The read is trimmed to its CDR3 DNA, 42 bases read in frame from base 1. The label giving this sample's time point can be read as: around 42 days after influenza vaccine administration. A word on this clonotype: Its antigen is still unknown. Nothing much larger sits one base from this clone, and base qualities are not available.

The library was obtained by RT-PCR. These reads were obtained on an Illumina HiSeq 2500. TCRdb cleaned the public reads at Q25 with fastp, built clones with MiXCR and kept in-frame beta chains. One record per CDR3 amino acid sequence lists the most common genes and DNA. The sample table records 150,000 or so distinct CDR3 sequences; roughly 10% of these occur just once. Around an eighth of the sample is held by the ten biggest clonotypes. The rearranged chain carries TRBV7-8 and TRBJ2-7, with 9 central nucleotides matching TRBD2. The TCR originated in a man aged 50 to 59 who received an inactivated influenza vaccine. Donor details come from another sample of the same person, matched by shared clones. Material: non-naive T cells sorted from PBMCs, obtained roughly 47 days after vaccination. In the paper's terms, the cell subset or site label means: memory T cell fraction. The DNA is as follows: TGTGCCAGCAGCTTAGAAGCGGGGGGCTACGAGCAGTACTTC. Its protein is CASSLEAGGYEQYF.